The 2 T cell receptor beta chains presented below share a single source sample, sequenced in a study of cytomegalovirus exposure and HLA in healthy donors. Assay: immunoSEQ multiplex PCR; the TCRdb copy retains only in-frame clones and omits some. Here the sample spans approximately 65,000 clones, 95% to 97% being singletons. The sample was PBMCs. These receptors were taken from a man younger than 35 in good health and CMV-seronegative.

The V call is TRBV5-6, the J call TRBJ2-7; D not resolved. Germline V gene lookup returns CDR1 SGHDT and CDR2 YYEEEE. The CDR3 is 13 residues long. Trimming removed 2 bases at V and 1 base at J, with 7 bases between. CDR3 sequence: CASSFPSSYEQYF. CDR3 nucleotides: TGTGCCAGCAGCTTTCCTAGTTCCTACGAGCAGTACTTC.

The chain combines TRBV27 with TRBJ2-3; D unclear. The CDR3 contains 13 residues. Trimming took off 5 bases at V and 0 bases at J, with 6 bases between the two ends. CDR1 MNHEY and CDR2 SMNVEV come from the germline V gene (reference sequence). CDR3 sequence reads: CASSKSSTDTQYF. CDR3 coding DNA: TGTGCCAGCAGTAAATCTAGCACAGATACGCAGTATTTT.